A selection of T cell receptor beta chains follows, all from one sample in a study of a mutant IDH1 vaccine in newly diagnosed glioma. The protocol was immunoSEQ multiplex PCR, while the TCRdb copy is restricted to in-frame clones and leaves out a portion. The profile shows 35,000 to 45,000 clones, around 81% of them singletons. No antigens are known for them. Sequenced here: PBMCs, sampled from a glioma patient whose treatment included an IDH1 peptide vaccine. All receptors come from a woman aged 40-49 years with glioma. Some clones in this sample may be carry-over from other donors' samples. The CDR3 runs from the conserved cysteine through the conserved F or W. The order of the fields is clone size, D gene, J gene, V gene, CDR3 protein, CDR3 DNA. A D gene is named only where the DNA matches it firmly. Rows may omit the clone size; those that give it use once, few, many or a size class.

- | TRBD2 | TRBJ2-7 | TRBV7-3 | CASSARGVDEQYF | TGTGCCAGCAGCGCCCGGGGGGTTGACGAGCAGTACTTC
- | - | TRBJ2-7 | TRBV7-9 | CASSPSGQNEQYF | TGTGCCAGCAGCCCCTCGGGGCAGAACGAGCAGTACTTC
- | TRBD2 | TRBJ2-4 | TRBV27 | CASSPNGLADIAKNIQYF | TGTGCCAGCAGTCCAAACGGACTAGCGGACATAGCCAAAAACATTCAGTACTTC
- | - | TRBJ1-4 | TRBV6-1 | CASSLVGISEELFF | TGTGCCAGCAGTCTAGTCGGAATCTCCGAAGAACTGTTTTTT
- | - | TRBJ1-3 | TRBV7-2 | CASSPLPIRARGGNTIYF | TGTGCCAGCAGCCCCCTCCCCATCCGGGCCAGGGGAGGAAACACCATATATTTT
- | - | TRBJ2-4 | TRBV2 | CASIDSPVLAKNIQYF | TGTGCCAGCATTGACAGTCCCGTCCTAGCCAAAAACATTCAGTACTTC
- | - | TRBJ1-5 | TRBV5-1 | CAGSTAGGQPQHF | TGCGCCGGCAGCACCGCCGGGGGTCAGCCCCAGCATTTT
- | - | TRBJ2-1 | TRBV10-3 | CAISESWERANEQFF | TGTGCCATCAGTGAGTCGTGGGAGCGGGCTAATGAGCAGTTCTTC
- | - | TRBJ1-1 | TRBV7-9 | CASGTWAGPEAFF | TGTGCCAGCGGCACCTGGGCGGGGCCTGAAGCTTTCTTT
- | - | TRBJ2-4 | TRBV2 | CASRTVQGSGTKNIQYF | TGTGCCAGCAGGACAGTTCAGGGGAGTGGGACCAAAAACATTCAGTACTTC
- | TRBD1 | TRBJ2-6 | TRBV13 | CASSLGRTGSGANVLTF | TGTGCCAGCAGCTTAGGCCGGACAGGGTCTGGGGCCAACGTCCTGACTTTC
- | TRBD1 | TRBJ1-1 | TRBV6-5 | CASSRDRGPSEAFF | TGTGCCAGCAGCAGGGACAGGGGGCCATCTGAAGCTTTCTTT
- | - | TRBJ2-7 | TRBV6-1 | CASKGPVYEQYF | TGTGCCAGCAAGGGACCTGTCTACGAGCAGTACTTC
- | - | TRBJ2-3 | TRBV27 | CASSAMDPGDTQYF | TGTGCCAGCAGTGCAATGGACCCCGGGGATACGCAGTATTTT
few | - | TRBJ1-4 | TRBV6-6 | CASSYPDRGEKLFF | TGTGCCAGCAGTTACCCGGACCGCGGTGAAAAACTGTTTTTT
once | - | TRBJ2-2 | TRBV2 | CASSETQSTGGLFF | TGTGCCAGCAGTGAAACACAGTCCACCGGGGGGCTGTTTTTT
few | - | TRBJ1-4 | TRBV14 | CASSQGTRGLLFF | TGTGCCAGCAGCCAAGGAACAAGGGGATTGCTGTTTTTT
- | - | TRBJ2-3 | TRBV28 | CASSLGTDTQYF | TGTGCCAGCAGTTTGGGGACAGATACGCAGTATTTT
- | - | TRBJ1-5 | TRBV28 | CASSLRQEDQPQHF | TGTGCCAGCAGTTTAAGACAGGAGGATCAGCCCCAGCATTTT
few | TRBD1 | TRBJ1-1 | TRBV29-1 | CSARLERGRAFF | TGCAGCGCGCGACTCGAAAGGGGGCGAGCTTTCTTT
- | TRBD1 | TRBJ1-3 | TRBV7-2 | CASSRGTGKGNTIYF | TGTGCCAGCAGCCGAGGGACAGGGAAGGGAAACACCATATATTTT
- | - | TRBJ1-5 | TRBV6-1 | CASSLDRNQPQHF | TGTGCCAGCAGTCTAGACAGAAATCAGCCCCAGCATTTT
- | - | TRBJ2-3 | TRBV15 | CATSRSRVIRTDTQYF | TGTGCCACCAGCCGATCCAGGGTTATACGGACAGATACGCAGTATTTT
medium-sized | - | TRBJ2-1 | TRBV4-1 | CASSQLLAPGNEQFF | TGCGCCAGCAGCCAACTACTCGCCCCCGGCAATGAGCAGTTCTTC
- | - | TRBJ2-1 | TRBV7-9 | CASSPDGAEQFF | TGTGCCAGCAGCCCAGATGGGGCTGAGCAGTTCTTC
- | - | TRBJ1-3 | TRBV6-5 | CASSQGLSGNTIYF | TGTGCCAGCAGCCAGGGGCTGTCTGGAAACACCATATATTTT
- | - | TRBJ1-2 | TRBV19 | CASSDDRGFNYGYTF | TGTGCCAGTAGTGACGACCGGGGATTTAACTATGGCTACACCTTC
medium-sized | TRBD1 | TRBJ2-7 | TRBV5-6 | CASTSTGTVIYEQYF | TGTGCCAGCACCTCCACCGGGACAGTCATCTACGAGCAGTACTTC
- | - | TRBJ1-5 | TRBV19 | CASKGGNQPQHF | TGTGCCAGTAAGGGCGGCAATCAGCCCCAGCATTTT
once | TRBD2 | TRBJ2-1 | TRBV28 | CASSYVRLAGAPSYNEQFF | TGTGCCAGCAGTTACGTGAGGCTAGCGGGAGCTCCCTCCTACAATGAGCAGTTCTTC
- | - | TRBJ2-7 | TRBV27 | CASSPGAFYEQYF | TGTGCCAGCAGCCCCGGGGCCTTCTACGAGCAGTACTTC
- | TRBD1 | TRBJ2-2 | TRBV25-1 | CASSGGTANTGELFF | TGTGCCAGCAGTGGAGGGACAGCGAACACCGGGGAGCTGTTTTTT
- | - | TRBJ2-1 | TRBV7-2 | CASSPRLGEQFF | TGTGCCAGCAGCCCTCGACTAGGTGAGCAGTTCTTC
- | - | TRBJ2-3 | TRBV29-1 | CSSIGGTDTQYF | TGCAGCAGTATTGGAGGTACAGATACGCAGTATTTT
- | TRBD1 | TRBJ2-7 | TRBV5-1 | CASSPRDRSSYEQYF | TGCGCCAGCAGCCCCCGGGACAGGAGTTCCTACGAGCAGTACTTC
- | TRBD2 | TRBJ2-1 | TRBV27 | CASSLAGGSYNEQFF | TGTGCCAGCAGTCTAGCGGGGGGCTCCTACAATGAGCAGTTCTTC
- | TRBD2 | TRBJ2-2 | TRBV27 | CASSSGGPDTGELFF | TGTGCCAGCAGTTCGGGAGGGCCGGACACCGGGGAGCTGTTTTTT
- | - | TRBJ2-3 | TRBV13 | CASSSPRGTDTQYF | TGTGCCAGCAGCTCTCCTCGGGGCACAGATACGCAGTATTTT
- | TRBD1 | TRBJ2-7 | TRBV7-9 | CASSLPGQSYEQYF | TGTGCCAGCAGCTTACCGGGACAGAGCTACGAGCAGTACTTC
once | - | TRBJ1-2 | TRBV2 | CASSDIDARSPYGYTF | TGTGCCAGCAGTGATATAGACGCTAGATCCCCTTATGGCTACACCTTC
few | - | TRBJ1-2 | TRBV15 | CATSRADYGYTF | TGTGCCACCAGCAGAGCCGACTATGGCTACACCTTC
- | - | TRBJ1-5 | TRBV28 | CASSSRIRGHQPQHF | TGTGCCAGCAGTTCAAGGATAAGGGGCCATCAGCCCCAGCATTTT
- | - | TRBJ1-5 | TRBV28 | CASKNRGPSNQPQHF | TGTGCCAGCAAAAACCGAGGACCTAGCAATCAGCCCCAGCATTTT
once | - | TRBJ2-4 | TRBV29-1 | CSVQGGGADIQYF | TGCAGCGTCCAGGGTGGGGGCGCGGACATTCAGTACTTC
- | TRBD2 | TRBJ2-2 | TRBV9 | CASSPSRGGLGSGELFF | TGTGCCAGCAGCCCATCTAGGGGGGGACTAGGGTCCGGGGAGCTGTTTTTT
- | - | TRBJ1-3 | TRBV2 | CASKNRGDSGNTIYF | TGTGCCAGCAAAAACCGGGGTGACTCTGGAAACACCATATATTTT
- | - | TRBJ2-1 | TRBV9 | CASSVSASSYNEQFF | TGTGCCAGCAGCGTTTCAGCGTCGTCATACAATGAGCAGTTCTTC
once | - | TRBJ1-5 | TRBV5-1 | CASSLEGTPDQPQHF | TGCGCCAGCAGCTTGGAAGGGACACCCGATCAGCCCCAGCATTTT
- | - | TRBJ2-7 | TRBV7-2 | CASSFSSYEQYF | TGTGCCAGCAGCTTTAGCTCCTACGAGCAGTACTTC
few | - | TRBJ2-7 | TRBV5-1 | CASSAGPTYEQYF | TGCGCCAGCAGCGCTGGACCGACCTACGAGCAGTACTTC
- | - | TRBJ2-5 | TRBV7-9 | CASSLGGLQETQYF | TGTGCCAGCAGCCTAGGGGGGCTTCAAGAGACCCAGTACTTC
- | TRBD2 | TRBJ2-3 | TRBV19 | CATSAGAGGGDTQYF | TGTGCCACCTCAGCGGGAGCCGGGGGTGGAGATACGCAGTATTTT